Listed below are T cell receptor beta chains from one sample, sequenced in a study of blood T cell repertoires in COVID-19. Sequencing used immunoSEQ multiplex PCR; TCRdb keeps in-frame clones, though not all of them. The sample lists about 330,000 clones, approximately 89% seen once, with approximately 5.3% in the top ten. Sequencing input: PBMCs or T cells enriched from blood (not recorded which). The receptors come from a woman in her 30s who had recovered from COVID-19. The CDR3 runs from the conserved cysteine through the conserved F or W. D genes are given only for firm matches. Not all rows give a size; the values are once, few, many and, for expanded clones, a class.

d_call clone_size j_call v_call cdr3_nt cdr3_aa
NA NA TRBJ2-5 TRBV5-1 TGCGCCAGCAGCTGGGGTGACGGACTACAAGAGACCCAGTACTTC CASSWGDGLQETQYF
NA NA TRBJ2-3 TRBV9 TGTGCCAGCGGGGCGGGGCTACAAAAGTATTTT CASGAGLQKYF
TRBD1 once TRBJ2-1 TRBV5-4 TGTGCCAGCAGGAACGGACAGGGGGCAAGGAATGAGCAGTTCTTC CASRNGQGARNEQFF
TRBD2 NA TRBJ2-7 TRBV11-2 TGTGCCAGCAGCTTAGTCCCAGCGGGGGGCCATGGCGAGCAGTACTTC CASSLVPAGGHGEQYF
TRBD1 NA TRBJ1-6 TRBV28 TGTGCCAGCAGCCTCGCCCCCGGGACAGGGACGTTGGCCCTCCACTTT CASSLAPGTGTLALHF
TRBD1 NA TRBJ1-2 TRBV11-2 TGTGCCAGCAGCTTAACGGGACAGGCGGGCTATGGCTACACCTTC CASSLTGQAGYGYTF
TRBD2 NA TRBJ2-3 TRBV5-1 TGCGCCAGCAGCGGGACTACCAAATGGACAGATACGCAGTATTTT CASSGTTKWTDTQYF
NA NA TRBJ1-1 TRBV28 TGTGCCAGCAGTTCGGGGGGAGTCGACACTGAAGCTTTCTTT CASSSGGVDTEAFF
TRBD1 NA TRBJ1-2 TRBV6-5 TGTGCCAGCAGTTCGACAGGGACAGGCTACACCTTC CASSSTGTGYTF
NA NA TRBJ1-1 TRBV5-1 TGCGCCAGCAGCTTGGGGGTACAGAGAATGAACACTGAAGCTTTCTTT CASSLGVQRMNTEAFF
TRBD1 NA TRBJ1-2 TRBV5-1 TGCGCCAGCAGCTTGGTGACAGGGAATAACTATGGCTACACCTTC CASSLVTGNNYGYTF
NA NA TRBJ1-2 TRBV7-9 TGTGCCAGCAGCTTGTTACAGGGATTGGATGGCTACACCTTC CASSLLQGLDGYTF
TRBD1 few TRBJ2-3 TRBV5-1 TGCGCCAGCAGCCGGGACAGCAGCACAGATACGCAGTATTTT CASSRDSSTDTQYF
NA few TRBJ1-2 TRBV12-3/TRBV12-4 TGTGCCAGCAACCCGCCAGGTCCCGGCTACACCTTC CASNPPGPGYTF
TRBD2 NA TRBJ2-1 TRBV5-1 TGCGCCAGCAGCTTTGGCGGGCAGCGGGGGTACAATGAGCAGTTCTTC CASSFGGQRGYNEQFF
NA NA TRBJ1-2 TRBV11-2 TGTGCCAGCAGCTTAGATCGGAGGGTGGGCTACACCTTC CASSLDRRVGYTF
TRBD1 NA TRBJ2-7 TRBV5-1 TGCGCCAGCAGTTCGACCCCCGGGACAGCCTCCTACGAGCAGTACTTC CASSSTPGTASYEQYF
NA NA TRBJ1-2 TRBV3-1/TRBV3-2 TGTGCCAGCAGCCAAGATTCTAGGCAGTCGAGTTACACCTTC CASSQDSRQSSYTF
TRBD2 NA TRBJ2-1 TRBV27 TGTGCCAGCAGTTTACTAGCGGGGGCCGGGAATGAGCAGTTCTTC CASSLLAGAGNEQFF
NA NA TRBJ1-1 TRBV19 TGTGCCAGTAGTATGATCGGGGTATGGTATGAAGCTTTCTTT CASSMIGVWYEAFF
NA NA TRBJ2-2 TRBV10-1 TGCGCCAGCAGTGAGAATAGAGGTCGGGCCGGGGAGCTGTTTTTT CASSENRGRAGELFF
TRBD1 NA TRBJ2-7 TRBV5-1 TGCGCCAGCAGCTTGGGGACAGGGTCGGGCGAGCAGTACTTC CASSLGTGSGEQYF
NA NA TRBJ2-3 TRBV28 TGTGCCAGCAGTTTTGGCACGTCTAGCACAGATACGCAGTATTTT CASSFGTSSTDTQYF
NA NA TRBJ1-1 TRBV19 TGTGCCAGTAGTATTGGTCCTTTCAGTTCGAACACTGAAGCTTTCTTT CASSIGPFSSNTEAFF
NA NA TRBJ1-1 TRBV5-4 TGTGCCAGCAGCTTGAACAGCTACACTGAAGCTTTCTTT CASSLNSYTEAFF
NA once TRBJ2-7 TRBV29-1 TGCAGCGTTGGATCGGTCATTCGGGGGGAGCAGTACTTC CSVGSVIRGEQYF
TRBD1 NA TRBJ1-6 TRBV3-1/TRBV3-2 TGTGCCAGCCATAATAACAGGGGGTCACCCCTCCACTTT CASHNNRGSPLHF
NA NA TRBJ1-4 TRBV15 TGTGCCACCAGCAGAGGTGGGGCTGAAAATGAAAAACTGTTTTTT CATSRGGAENEKLFF
NA NA TRBJ1-1 TRBV19 TGTGCCAGTAGTGTGGAGGGGCGGAACACTGAAGCTTTCTTT CASSVEGRNTEAFF
NA NA TRBJ1-1 TRBV24-1 TGTGCCACCAGTGGCTCAACAGGGTTCAACACTGAAGCTTTCTTT CATSGSTGFNTEAFF
NA NA TRBJ1-2 TRBV5-1 TGCGCCAGCAGGGTGAGCAGGGATGCTAACTATGGCTACACCTTC CASRVSRDANYGYTF
NA NA TRBJ2-3 TRBV10-1 TGCGCCAGCAGCGCAGGGGCTAGCAACGCAGATACGCAGTATTTT CASSAGASNADTQYF
NA NA TRBJ1-1 TRBV28 TGTGCCAGCAGTTTTCAGGCCATGAACACTGAAGCTTTCTTT CASSFQAMNTEAFF
TRBD2 NA TRBJ2-1 TRBV7-9 TGTGCCAGCAGCAGGTCGATAGCGGGGGCCCTTAGCTCCTACAATGAGCAGTTCTTC CASSRSIAGALSSYNEQFF
NA once TRBJ2-7 TRBV10-2 TGCGCCAGCAGCTCCCTCTACGAGCAGTACTTC CASSSLYEQYF
NA few TRBJ1-3 TRBV12-3/TRBV12-4 TGTGCCACAGGGACTGGAAACACCATATATTTT CATGTGNTIYF
TRBD1 NA TRBJ1-2 TRBV27 TGTGCCAGCAGTTTAGGGGCCGGGACAGGGGCCCAGTTGGATGGCTACACCTTC CASSLGAGTGAQLDGYTF
TRBD1 NA TRBJ1-1 TRBV11-2 TGTGCCAGCAGCTTAAGATCAGGGGGCGAGGGGGACACTGAAGCTTTCTTT CASSLRSGGEGDTEAFF
NA NA TRBJ2-7 TRBV3-1/TRBV3-2 TGTGCCAGCAGCCCAAACAGGGCCCACGAGCAGTACTTC CASSPNRAHEQYF
NA NA TRBJ1-1 TRBV6-5 TGTGCCGGAATAGGACAGACGAACACTGAAGCTTTCTTT CAGIGQTNTEAFF
TRBD2 NA TRBJ2-5 TRBV4-2 TGTGCCAGCAGCCAAGACCACGGGCGGGGAGGGTCAGAGACCCAGTACTTC CASSQDHGRGGSETQYF
NA NA TRBJ2-2 TRBV28 TGTGCCAGCAGCCCAGACAGGAACACCGGGGAGCTGTTTTTT CASSPDRNTGELFF
TRBD2 NA TRBJ2-7 TRBV28 TGTGCCAGCACGAAAAGCGGGGGGGCCTACGAGCAGTACTTC CASTKSGGAYEQYF
TRBD1 NA TRBJ1-5 TRBV4-2 TGTGCCAGCAGCCAGGGACAGGGGGCAAGGCAGCCCCAGCATTTT CASSQGQGARQPQHF
NA NA TRBJ1-4 TRBV18 TGTGCCAGCTCACAGCGACTGGATGAAAAACTGTTTTTT CASSQRLDEKLFF
TRBD1 NA TRBJ1-5 TRBV7-2 TGTGCCAGCAGCACCAAACAGGGGAGACAGCCCCAGCATTTT CASSTKQGRQPQHF
TRBD1 NA TRBJ2-5 TRBV19 TGTGCCACCAACACAGGACAGCCAGGGGGGACCCAGTACTTC CATNTGQPGGTQYF
NA NA TRBJ2-7 TRBV6-6 TGTGCCAGCAGTCCAGAGGACAGATTTAACACCTACGAGCAGTACTTC CASSPEDRFNTYEQYF
NA NA TRBJ2-5 TRBV14 TGTGCCAGCAGCCAAGGGCGCGCGCGGATATTTGAGACCCAGTACTTC CASSQGRARIFETQYF
TRBD1 NA TRBJ1-6 TRBV15 TGTGCCACCAGCAGAGGAGACAGGGGGCCGAATTCACCCCTCCACTTT CATSRGDRGPNSPLHF
TRBD2 NA TRBJ2-7 TRBV9 TGTGCCAGCAGCGCAAGCGGGGGTGGCGAGCAGTACTTC CASSASGGGEQYF
NA NA TRBJ1-1 TRBV27 TGTGCCAGCAGTTTTCGGTGGAACACTGAAGCTTTCTTT CASSFRWNTEAFF
NA NA TRBJ2-2 TRBV7-9 TGTGCCAGCAGCTTAGGGTCTCAGGGCCCCAACGGGGAGCTGTTTTTT CASSLGSQGPNGELFF
TRBD1 NA TRBJ1-3 TRBV5-1 TGCGCCAGCAGCTTCGACAGGGACCCTGGAAACACCATATATTTT CASSFDRDPGNTIYF
TRBD2 NA TRBJ2-3 TRBV19 TGTGCCAGTAGTATCCGAGCGGGGGCCTTAAGCACAGATACGCAGTATTTT CASSIRAGALSTDTQYF
TRBD1 once TRBJ1-1 TRBV7-9 TGTGCCAGCAGCTCACACAGGGGACAGAACACTGAAGCTTTCTTT CASSSHRGQNTEAFF
NA few TRBJ1-4 TRBV5-1 TGCGCCAGCAGCTTGGATCAGGGGACTAATGAAAAACTGTTTTTT CASSLDQGTNEKLFF
TRBD1 once TRBJ2-7 TRBV10-3 TGTGCCATCAAGACCGGGACAGGGGGCGCGTACGAGCAGTACTTC CAIKTGTGGAYEQYF
TRBD2 NA TRBJ2-5 TRBV11-2 TGTGCCAGCAGCGACCCGGGACTAGCGGGGGGTGAGGAGACCCAGTACTTC CASSDPGLAGGEETQYF
NA few TRBJ2-2 TRBV21-1 TGTGCCAGCAGGATACAGGGGTACACCGGGGAGCTGTTTTTT CASRIQGYTGELFF